This is a list of T cell receptor beta chains from one sample in a study of T cell responses to AZD1222 COVID-19 vaccine. Assay: immunoSEQ multiplex PCR; the TCRdb copy retains only in-frame clones and omits some. The data show about 150,000 clones, around 86% seen once. Material: peripheral blood, obtained on day 0 of MenACWY control vaccination. The receptor set was obtained from an adult in good health. The CDR3 runs from the conserved cysteine through the conserved F or W. D genes are given only for firm matches. Rows may omit the clone size; those that give it use once, few, many or a size class.

d_gene	abundance	j_gene	v_gene	CDR3nt	CDR3aa
TRBD1	-	TRBJ1-6	TRBV7-3	TGTGCCAGCAGCTCCTCCGGGACAGGGGGGTCACCCCTCCACTTT	CASSSSGTGGSPLHF
-	few	TRBJ1-2	TRBV7-2	TGTGCCAGCAGCCTTCCCCCGGGTATGGAGTATGGCTACACCTTC	CASSLPPGMEYGYTF
-	-	TRBJ2-3	TRBV10-1	TGCGCCAGCAGTGAATCGCGTGGACCCACAGATACGCAGTATTTT	CASSESRGPTDTQYF
-	few	TRBJ1-1	TRBV7-9	TGTGCCAGCAGCTTGAGCGGAATGAACACTGAAGCTTTCTTT	CASSLSGMNTEAFF
-	-	TRBJ2-3	TRBV21-1	TGTGCCAGCAGCGATCGGACTAGCTTAGATACGCAGTATTTT	CASSDRTSLDTQYF
-	-	TRBJ1-6	TRBV30	TGTGCCTGTATCCGGTCTTATAATTCACCCCTCCACTTT	CACIRSYNSPLHF
-	-	TRBJ2-3	TRBV21-1	TGTGCCAGCAGCAGGACGACTAGGGCAGATACGCAGTATTTT	CASSRTTRADTQYF
-	-	TRBJ1-1	TRBV6-5	TGTGCCAGCACCCCCCCGCGCGGTAGGGGCACTGAAGCTTTCTTT	CASTPPRGRGTEAFF
-	-	TRBJ1-5	TRBV27	TGTGCCAGCAGCCGCAGGGGACCCTATAGCAATCAGCCCCAGCATTTT	CASSRRGPYSNQPQHF
-	-	TRBJ2-7	TRBV10-3	TGTGCCATCACTACGGAGGGGGGCCCCTCCTACGAGCAGTACTTC	CAITTEGGPSYEQYF
TRBD1	-	TRBJ1-2	TRBV3-1/TRBV3-2	TGTGCCAGCAGCTCGGGACAGGGGGTTTACAACACCAACTATGGCTACACCTTC	CASSSGQGVYNTNYGYTF
TRBD1	-	TRBJ1-4	TRBV11-1	TGTGCCAGCAGCCGACGACAGGGTCGCGGTGAAAAACTGTTTTTT	CASSRRQGRGEKLFF
-	-	TRBJ2-3	TRBV9	TGTGCCAGCAGCGCACTAGTACACACAGATACGCAGTATTTT	CASSALVHTDTQYF
TRBD1	-	TRBJ2-7	TRBV6-6	TGTGCCAGCAGTCCGGGACAGGGTGCTTACGAGCAGTACTTC	CASSPGQGAYEQYF
TRBD1	-	TRBJ1-2	TRBV3-1/TRBV3-2	TGTGCCAGCAGCCAAGCCGGGACAGTCTATGGCTACACCTTC	CASSQAGTVYGYTF
TRBD1	-	TRBJ2-3	TRBV11-3	TGTGCCAGCAGCTACCGGGACAGGGGTGGCACAGATACGCAGTATTTT	CASSYRDRGGTDTQYF
-	-	TRBJ1-1	TRBV7-3	TGTGCCAGCAGCCCCCAGGCAACGGGGGTAACTGAAGCTTTCTTT	CASSPQATGVTEAFF
-	once	TRBJ1-1	TRBV5-8	TGTGCCAGCACCTCCCGGGTACGGAACACTGAAGCTTTCTTT	CASTSRVRNTEAFF
-	-	TRBJ1-2	TRBV12-5	TGTGCTAGTGGTTTGGACGTTTATGGCTACACCTTC	CASGLDVYGYTF
-	-	TRBJ1-2	TRBV7-9	TGTGCCAGCAGCTCTCGTGGGGGCTTGGACTATGGCTACACCTTC	CASSSRGGLDYGYTF
-	-	TRBJ2-1	TRBV9	TGTGCCAGCAGCGTAGCCCCCCGTTACAATGAGCAGTTCTTC	CASSVAPRYNEQFF
-	-	TRBJ2-2	TRBV6-5	TGTGCCAGCACCTCAGGTAGCACCGGGGAGCTGTTTTTT	CASTSGSTGELFF
-	-	TRBJ2-1	TRBV12-3/TRBV12-4	TGTGCCAGCGGTCTGAGCTCCTACAATGAGCAGTTCTTC	CASGLSSYNEQFF
-	-	TRBJ1-1	TRBV18	TGTGCCAGCTCTAACCCTCAGGGTGCGATGAACACTGAAGCTTTCTTT	CASSNPQGAMNTEAFF
-	-	TRBJ2-1	TRBV7-9	TGTGCCAGCAGCTACGGGATGGGGTGGCAGTTCTTC	CASSYGMGWQFF
-	many	TRBJ2-1	TRBV7-9	TGTGCCAGCAGCCCCCATAACAATGAGCAGTTCTTC	CASSPHNNEQFF
-	-	TRBJ2-2	TRBV19	TGTGCCTCCTCCCCGGGTGCGAACACCGGGGAGCTGTTTTTT	CASSPGANTGELFF
TRBD1	-	TRBJ1-2	TRBV5-5	TGTGCCAGCAGCCCCTTAGTGGGGACAGCTAACTATGGCTACACCTTC	CASSPLVGTANYGYTF
-	-	TRBJ1-1	TRBV29-1	TGCAGCGCCGGGCCCCAGGCCGCAGCTTTCTTT	CSAGPQAAAFF
-	-	TRBJ1-4	TRBV24-1	TGTGCCATACACAAGGGGGGGGAAAAACTGTTTTTT	CAIHKGGEKLFF
-	once	TRBJ2-7	TRBV5-6	TGTGCCAGCAGCTTTTTCGGCGAGCAGTACTTC	CASSFFGEQYF
TRBD1	-	TRBJ1-2	TRBV10-3	TGTGCCATCAGTGGGACAGGGGATGGCTACACCTTC	CAISGTGDGYTF
TRBD1	-	TRBJ1-1	TRBV3-1/TRBV3-2	TGTGCCAGCAGCCAAATGCCGGCGGGACAGGGATTGGGCACTGAAGCTTTCTTT	CASSQMPAGQGLGTEAFF
-	-	TRBJ1-2	TRBV3-1/TRBV3-2	TGTGCCAGCAGCCAATCAACTGGGGGCTACACCTTC	CASSQSTGGYTF
-	-	TRBJ1-1	TRBV18	TGTGCCAGCTCCCCTACCTCCGGGGGAACTGAAGCTTTCTTT	CASSPTSGGTEAFF
TRBD2	-	TRBJ2-1	TRBV7-6	TGTGCCAGCAGCTTACAGGACACGGGGGGCAATGAGCAGTTCTTC	CASSLQDTGGNEQFF
-	once	TRBJ1-3	TRBV5-1	TGCGCCAGCAGCTTGAACAGCGGGACGGCCGGGGACACCATATATTTT	CASSLNSGTAGDTIYF
-	-	TRBJ1-1	TRBV29-1	TGCAGCGTGGGCAGGGAGGGCACTGAAGCTTTCTTT	CSVGREGTEAFF
TRBD1	once	TRBJ2-1	TRBV29-1	TGCAGCGTTGAAGACCCGGGACAGGGGACGGGCAGGGGATACAATGAGCAGTTCTTC	CSVEDPGQGTGRGYNEQFF
-	-	TRBJ1-4	TRBV6-5	TGTGCCAGCGGAACTACCCTCAATGAAAAACTGTTTTTT	CASGTTLNEKLFF
-	-	TRBJ1-3	TRBV3-1/TRBV3-2	TGTGCCAGCAGTACAGGGACCGGAAACACCATATATTTT	CASSTGTGNTIYF
-	few	TRBJ2-7	TRBV5-6	TGTGCCAGCAGCTTGTACGGTAGCGGACCCTACGAGCAGTACTTC	CASSLYGSGPYEQYF
-	few	TRBJ1-4	TRBV4-1	TGCGCCAGCAGCCAAGATTGGACCAATGAAAAACTGTTTTTT	CASSQDWTNEKLFF
-	-	TRBJ1-1	TRBV30	TGTGCCTGGAGTTATAGCGAGAACACTGAAGCTTTCTTT	CAWSYSENTEAFF
-	-	TRBJ1-4	TRBV7-2	TGTGCCAGCAGCCCCGGGCCGGGGCTTAATGAAAAACTGTTTTTT	CASSPGPGLNEKLFF
TRBD1	once	TRBJ2-7	TRBV3-1/TRBV3-2	TGTGCCAGCAGCCATTCCGGGTCTAGGGGGCACGAGCAGTACTTC	CASSHSGSRGHEQYF
-	-	TRBJ1-5	TRBV2	TGTGCCAGCAGTGAAGATCAGATTAATCAGCCCCAGCATTTT	CASSEDQINQPQHF
-	-	TRBJ1-5	TRBV27	TGTGCCAGCAGTGTAACAGTGGGGAGCAATCAGCCCCAGCATTTT	CASSVTVGSNQPQHF
-	-	TRBJ1-4	TRBV19	TGTGCCAGTATGGGGGCGAACAATGAAAAACTGTTTTTT	CASMGANNEKLFF
-	-	TRBJ2-5	TRBV18	TGTGCCAGCTCACTCGGACAGCTACGAGAGACCCAGTACTTC	CASSLGQLRETQYF
TRBD1	-	TRBJ1-5	TRBV7-8	TGTGCCAGCAGCCCGACAGGGGGGGGCAATCAGCCCCAGCATTTT	CASSPTGGGNQPQHF
-	-	TRBJ1-2	TRBV5-5	TGTGCCAGCAGCTTGGTGTCAGCTAACTATGGCTACACCTTC	CASSLVSANYGYTF
-	-	TRBJ1-1	TRBV19	TGTGCCAGCCGGCCTTCCTTGGACACTGAAGCTTTCTTT	CASRPSLDTEAFF
TRBD2	few	TRBJ2-1	TRBV19	TGTGCCAGTAGTCGAGGGCGGGGGGGCTACAATGAGCAGTTCTTC	CASSRGRGGYNEQFF
-	-	TRBJ1-1	TRBV2	TGTGCCAGCAGTGTTGGGCAGGGCGCTGAAGCTTTCTTT	CASSVGQGAEAFF
TRBD1	-	TRBJ1-2	TRBV19	TGTGCCGGATACAGGGGAAACTATGGCTACACCTTC	CAGYRGNYGYTF
-	-	TRBJ2-4	TRBV15	TGTGCCACCAGCAGAGTAGGGACTCGGGTTCAGTACTTC	CATSRVGTRVQYF